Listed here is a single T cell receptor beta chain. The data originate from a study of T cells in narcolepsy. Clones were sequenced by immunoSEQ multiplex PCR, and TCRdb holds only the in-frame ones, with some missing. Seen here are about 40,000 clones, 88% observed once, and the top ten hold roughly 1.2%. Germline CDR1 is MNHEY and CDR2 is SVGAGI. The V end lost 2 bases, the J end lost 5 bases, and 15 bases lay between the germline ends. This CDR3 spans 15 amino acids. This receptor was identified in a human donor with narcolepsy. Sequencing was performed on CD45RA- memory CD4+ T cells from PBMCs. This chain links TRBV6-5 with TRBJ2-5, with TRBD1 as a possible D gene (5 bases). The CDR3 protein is CASSYDARPGETQYF. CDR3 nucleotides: TGTGCCAGCAGTTACGACGCGCGGCCAGGGGAGACCCAGTACTTC.